The rows below give T cell receptor beta chains drawn from one sample of a study of blood T cell repertoires in COVID-19. Libraries were prepared by immunoSEQ multiplex PCR; TCRdb keeps only in-frame clonotypes and omits some of them. The sample lists roughly 72,000 clones, just over 85% occurring once. Sequenced material: peripheral blood. Receptors were obtained from a human donor in a cohort sampled during active COVID-19. The CDR3 runs from the conserved cysteine through the conserved F or W. Each record gives: D gene, clone size, J gene, V gene, CDR3 DNA, CDR3 protein. The D gene is left open where the match is weak. A row's size may be missing; if present it is once, few, many or a size class.

TRBD1	NA	TRBJ1-6	TRBV6-5	TGTGCCATCGCAGGATCAGGGGGCAATTCACCCCTCCACTTT	CAIAGSGGNSPLHF
NA	NA	TRBJ1-1	TRBV9	TGTGCCAGCAGCGTATCCGGGGGCACTGAAGCTTTCTTT	CASSVSGGTEAFF
TRBD1	NA	TRBJ2-2	TRBV24-1	TGTGCCACCAGTGATTTGCAACAGGGGGTCACCGGGGAGCTGTTTTTT	CATSDLQQGVTGELFF
NA	NA	TRBJ1-5	TRBV4-1	TGCGCCAGCAGCCAAGTCAACGGGGAGGTGGCTCAGCCCCAGCATTTT	CASSQVNGEVAQPQHF
TRBD1	NA	TRBJ2-1	TRBV24-1	TGTGCCACCAGTGATCCGGGACAGGAGGCCAATGAGCAGTTCTTC	CATSDPGQEANEQFF
TRBD2	NA	TRBJ2-1	TRBV6-4	TGTGCCAGCAGTGTCCCAGTCGGGACTAGCGGGAGGGTTCGCTATGAGCAGTTCTTC	CASSVPVGTSGRVRYEQFF
NA	few	TRBJ1-6	TRBV18	TGTGCCAGCTCACCAGTCGGGAATAATTCACCCCTCCACTTT	CASSPVGNNSPLHF
NA	NA	TRBJ1-5	TRBV19	TGTGCCAGTAGTATCTCTAGCGGGGTTAGTGCAGATCAGCCCCAGCATTTT	CASSISSGVSADQPQHF
TRBD1	NA	TRBJ2-2	TRBV2	TGTGCCAGCAGCGCCAACTCAGGGGGCACCGGGGAGCTGTTTTTT	CASSANSGGTGELFF
TRBD2	NA	TRBJ2-7	TRBV7-6	TGTGCCAGCAGCTTAGAGAGCGGGAGGGTGTACGAGCAGTACTTC	CASSLESGRVYEQYF
NA	NA	TRBJ1-2	TRBV5-4	TGTGCCAGCAGCTTGGTGCAGTTTCAGTATGGCTACACCTTC	CASSLVQFQYGYTF
TRBD1	once	TRBJ1-1	TRBV7-6	TGTGCCAGCAGCCCCGCCAGGGGGACTGAAGCTTTCTTT	CASSPARGTEAFF
TRBD2	NA	TRBJ2-3	TRBV19	TGTGCCAGTAGTACTAGCGGGGGGCCGAATACGCAGTATTTT	CASSTSGGPNTQYF
NA	NA	TRBJ1-4	TRBV5-4	TGTGCCAGCAGCTTGGGGGGGGATGAAAAACTGTTTTTT	CASSLGGDEKLFF
TRBD2	NA	TRBJ2-5	TRBV6-4	TGTGCCAGCTACTCGTGGACTAGCGGGGGCCCGGGGGAGACCCAGTACTTC	CASYSWTSGGPGETQYF
NA	NA	TRBJ1-3	TRBV7-2	TGTGCCAGCAGCTTAGACATCGCGGGCTCTGGAAACACCATATATTTT	CASSLDIAGSGNTIYF
TRBD1	NA	TRBJ2-7	TRBV18	TGTGCCAGCTCACCCGGGACAGACACCTACGAGCAGTACTTC	CASSPGTDTYEQYF
TRBD2	NA	TRBJ2-3	TRBV2	TGTGCCAGCAGTCTTGGACTAGCTCCAGATACGCAGTATTTT	CASSLGLAPDTQYF
TRBD1	NA	TRBJ2-5	TRBV7-2	TGTGCCAGCAGCCGGGACAGAAGCCAAGAGACCCAGTACTTC	CASSRDRSQETQYF
TRBD2	NA	TRBJ2-7	TRBV11-3	TGTGCCAGCAGCTTAGGGACTAGCGGGAGGGCCTCGAACGAGCAGTACTTC	CASSLGTSGRASNEQYF
NA	NA	TRBJ1-4	TRBV5-1	TGCGCCAGCAGCTTGGAGCCAGGGGCTGGTGAAAAACTGTTTTTT	CASSLEPGAGEKLFF
TRBD1	NA	TRBJ1-2	TRBV6-2/TRBV6-3	TGTGCCAGCAGCCCGACAGGGGACTATGGCTACACCTTC	CASSPTGDYGYTF
TRBD1	NA	TRBJ2-5	TRBV28	TGTGCCAGCAGTCCGCGGACAGGGGACCAAGAGACCCAGTACTTC	CASSPRTGDQETQYF
TRBD2	once	TRBJ2-2	TRBV9	TGTGCCAGCAGCGTAGTTCCAGCGGGAGCCCCGAACACCGGGGAGCTGTTTTTT	CASSVVPAGAPNTGELFF
TRBD1	NA	TRBJ1-5	TRBV20-1	TGCAGTGCTAGTCCCGGGACAGGGGGCCAGCCCCAGCATTTT	CSASPGTGGQPQHF
NA	NA	TRBJ2-2	TRBV24-1	TGTGCCACCAGTAGGGGGGGCCCCTACACCGGGGAGCTGTTTTTT	CATSRGGPYTGELFF
NA	NA	TRBJ1-4	TRBV7-6	TGTGCCAGCAGCTTAAGGGGCGCTAATGAAAAACTGTTTTTT	CASSLRGANEKLFF
TRBD2	NA	TRBJ2-6	TRBV7-6	TGTGCCAGCAGCTTAGTACCACCTAGCGGGAGCTCTGGGGCCAACGTCCTGACTTTC	CASSLVPPSGSSGANVLTF
TRBD2	once	TRBJ2-3	TRBV5-4	TGTGCCAGCACCCGGACTAGCGGCTTTAGCACAGATACGCAGTATTTT	CASTRTSGFSTDTQYF
NA	NA	TRBJ2-1	TRBV24-1	TGTGCCACCAGTGATTGGGGCCCTCGGCAGTACAATGAGCAGTTCTTC	CATSDWGPRQYNEQFF
NA	NA	TRBJ2-7	TRBV19	TGTGCCAGTAAAGGGAGCCTGAGCTCCTACGAGCAGTACTTC	CASKGSLSSYEQYF
TRBD2	NA	TRBJ2-7	TRBV5-1	TGCGCCAGCAGCTCGCCGGGGGGACCAGGGGAGCAGTACTTC	CASSSPGGPGEQYF
NA	once	TRBJ1-2	TRBV24-1	TGTGCCACCAGTGACCCTCAGACGGGAAACTATGGCTACACCTTC	CATSDPQTGNYGYTF
TRBD2	NA	TRBJ2-3	TRBV5-1	TGCGCCAGCAGCCGGGTCCTAGCGGGAGGGAGTACTAGCACAGATACGCAGTATTTT	CASSRVLAGGSTSTDTQYF
TRBD2	NA	TRBJ2-7	TRBV11-3	TGTGCCAGCAGCTTCACGTTAGCGGGAGGCGAGCAGTACTTC	CASSFTLAGGEQYF
TRBD1	NA	TRBJ2-1	TRBV2	TGTGCCAGCAGATACGGGACAGACAATGAGCAGTTCTTC	CASRYGTDNEQFF
NA	NA	TRBJ1-5	TRBV3-1/TRBV3-2	TGTGCCAGCAGCCAGCGGGACGGTAATCAGCCCCAGCATTTT	CASSQRDGNQPQHF
TRBD1	few	TRBJ2-7	TRBV5-1	TGCGCCAGCAGCCGCCCCCCACCCGGGACAGGGGGTTACGAGCAGTACTTC	CASSRPPPGTGGYEQYF
NA	NA	TRBJ1-5	TRBV4-2	TGTGCCAGCAGCCCCCAGGGAACAGGGAGCAATCAGCCCCAGCATTTT	CASSPQGTGSNQPQHF
TRBD1	NA	TRBJ2-7	TRBV25-1	TGTGCCAGCAGTCCTCTCCGGGACAGCTACGAGCAGTACTTC	CASSPLRDSYEQYF
TRBD1	NA	TRBJ1-1	TRBV3-1/TRBV3-2	TGTGCCAGCAGCCAAGACAGGGGGCGCGCGAAAGCTTTCTTT	CASSQDRGRAKAFF
NA	NA	TRBJ1-2	TRBV4-1	TGCGCCAGCAGCCAAGGAGCAACGGACAGCCCCATAGCCCTCTATGGCTACACCTTC	CASSQGATDSPIALYGYTF
TRBD1	NA	TRBJ2-7	TRBV18	TGTGCCAGCTCCGGACAGGGGGCCCACGAGCAGTACTTC	CASSGQGAHEQYF
TRBD1	NA	TRBJ1-3	TRBV10-3	TGTGCCATTGGACCGGGACAGGGGGGCTCTGGAAACACCATATATTTT	CAIGPGQGGSGNTIYF
TRBD1	NA	TRBJ1-2	TRBV4-1	TGCGCCAGCAGCCAACCCCGGGCGGGACAGGGTAGTTACTATGGCTACACCTTC	CASSQPRAGQGSYYGYTF
TRBD2	NA	TRBJ2-1	TRBV4-3	TGCGCCAGCAGCCAAGGAACTAGCGGGGGGCATTCCTACAATGAGCAGTTCTTC	CASSQGTSGGHSYNEQFF
TRBD1	NA	TRBJ1-5	TRBV20-1	TGCAGTGCTAGTGTGGGACAGTATAGCAATCAGCCCCAGCATTTT	CSASVGQYSNQPQHF
NA	NA	TRBJ1-5	TRBV7-9	TGTGCCAGCAGCTTAGGTGGGGGCGCAGGACAGCCCCAGCATTTT	CASSLGGGAGQPQHF
TRBD2	NA	TRBJ2-1	TRBV5-1	TGCGCCAGCAGCTTGACTAGCGGGAGTAATGAGCAGTTCTTC	CASSLTSGSNEQFF
NA	NA	TRBJ2-3	TRBV2	TGTGCCAGCAGTGAAAGTCAAGGGGTAACGCAGTATTTT	CASSESQGVTQYF